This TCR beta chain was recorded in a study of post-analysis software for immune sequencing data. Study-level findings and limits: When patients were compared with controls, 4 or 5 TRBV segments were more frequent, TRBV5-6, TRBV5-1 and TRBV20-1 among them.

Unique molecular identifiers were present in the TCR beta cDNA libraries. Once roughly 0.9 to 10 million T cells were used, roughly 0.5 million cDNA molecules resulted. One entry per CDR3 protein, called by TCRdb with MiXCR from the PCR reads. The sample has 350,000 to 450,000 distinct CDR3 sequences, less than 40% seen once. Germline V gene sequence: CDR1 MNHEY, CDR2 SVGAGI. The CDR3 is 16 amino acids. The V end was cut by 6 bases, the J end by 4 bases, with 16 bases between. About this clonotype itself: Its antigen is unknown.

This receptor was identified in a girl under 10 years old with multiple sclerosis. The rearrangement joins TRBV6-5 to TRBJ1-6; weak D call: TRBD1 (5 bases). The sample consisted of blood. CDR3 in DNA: TGTGCCAGCAGCCGAAGTCGGGGCCGGTATAATTCACCCCTCCACTTT. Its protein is CASSRSRGRYNSPLHF.